The 25 T cell receptor beta chains in this list originate from one sample, sequenced in a study of OX40 agonist ivuxolimab in advanced cancers. Only in-frame clones appear in the TCRdb table, and some are missing; sequencing was by immunoSEQ multiplex PCR. The data hold roughly 88,000 clones, with about 89% observed a single time. Sequenced material: CD4+ or CD8+ T cells sorted from blood, taken in a trial of the OX40 agonist ivuxolimab. These receptors came from an adult with an advanced solid tumor such as melanoma, head and neck, liver or kidney cancer.

The chain recombines TRBV19 with TRBJ2-1; 10 bases fit TRBD1. CDR1 LNHDA and CDR2 SQIVND come from the germline V gene (reference sequence). The CDR3 has 18 residues. V trimming: 5 bases; J trimming: 0 bases; junction bases outside the gene matches: 10. The CDR3 spells CASSARDRGLSSYNEQFF. The CDR3 DNA sequence: TGTGCCAGTAGTGCCCGGGACAGGGGTCTAAGCTCCTACAATGAGCAGTTCTTC. Together with reference TRBV19 and TRBJ2-1, the CDR3 gives the full variable domain: DGGITQSPKYLFRKEGQNVTLSCEQNLNHDAMYWYRQDPGQGLRLIYYSQIVNDFQKGDIAEGYSVSREKKESFPLTVTSAQKNPTAFYLCASSARDRGLSSYNEQFFGPGTRLTVL.

The chain has TRBV29-1 and TRBJ1-4; D may be TRBD1 (6 bases). Germline V lookup: CDR1 SQVTM, CDR2 ANQGSEA. V lost 4 bases, J lost 7 bases, and 10 bases lay in between. This CDR3 contains 12 residues. The CDR3 DNA follows: TGCAGCGTTGGGGGGCCGGGTGAAAAACTGTTTTTT. Its translation: CSVGGPGEKLFF.

The V call is TRBV6-6, the J call TRBJ1-4; 7 positions agree with TRBD1. V lost 7 bases to trimming and J lost 4 bases; unmatched junction nucleotides: 9. Germline lookup yields CDR1 MNHNY and CDR2 SVGAGI (reference sequence). This CDR3 spans 15 amino acids. CDR3 coding DNA: TGTGCCAGCACTAGAGGACAGGTGGATAATGAAAAACTGTTTTTT. It specifies CASTRGQVDNEKLFF.

This chain joins TRBV28 and TRBJ1-2, with D hard to call. V lost 8 bases to trimming and J lost 0 bases, with 10 bases between them. Germline V CDR1 and CDR2: MDHEN, SYDVKM. This CDR3 contains 13 residues. CDR3 in amino acids: CASSFSANYGYTF. CDR3 sequence (DNA): TGTGCCAGCTCATTTTCCGCTAACTATGGCTACACCTTC.

The chain recombines TRBV6-1 with TRBJ2-7; no clear D gene. CDR1 is MNHNS and CDR2 is SASEGT in the germline V gene. Between the trimmed V and J ends, which lost 0 bases and 3 bases, there was a span of 12 bases. The CDR3 spans 15 residues. The CDR3 reads CASSEALDSRYEQYV. The CDR3 nucleotides read TGTGCCAGCAGTGAAGCGCTTGACTCCCGCTACGAGCAGTACGTC.

The V and J genes are TRBV9 and TRBJ2-1; 8 nucleotides line up with TRBD1. J gave up 7 bases and V 2 bases, and 8 bases lay outside the gene matches. CDR3 length: 15 residues. Germline CDR1 SGDLS, CDR2 YYNGEE. The CDR3 here is CASSVQGADGNEQFF. Here the CDR3 DNA reads TGTGCCAGCAGCGTTCAGGGGGCGGATGGGAATGAGCAGTTCTTC.

This chain joins TRBV19 and TRBJ2-4; the D is unclear. Trimming pared 3 bases from V and 2 bases from J, leaving 2 bases between. The CDR3 runs 12 residues. Germline CDR1 LNHDA, CDR2 SQIVND (reference sequence). For the CDR3, the DNA is TGTGCCAGTAGTATGTCCAAAAACATTCAGTACTTC. This codes for CASSMSKNIQYF.

The genes are TRBV18 and TRBJ1-1; 10 bases match TRBD1. The CDR3 runs to 14 residues. V was pared by 3 bases and J by 6 bases, with 4 bases of the junction left unmatched. Germline lookup yields CDR1 KGHSH and CDR2 LQKENI. As DNA, the CDR3 is TGTGCCAGCTCACCTGGGACAGGGGAACCTGAAGCTTTCTTT. Amino acids: CASSPGTGEPEAFF.

The V gene is TRBV15, the J gene TRBJ1-1; D may be TRBD1 (5 bases). The germline gives CDR1 LNHNV, CDR2 YYDKDF (reference sequence). CDR3 size: 13 residues. V lost 0 bases and J 6 bases, leaving 8 bases between the germline ends. The CDR3 nucleotides read TGTGCCACCAGCAGAGAAGGGGTATCTGAAGCTTTCTTT. It specifies CATSREGVSEAFF.

V gene TRBV6-5 combines with J gene TRBJ2-5, with 9 bases identical to TRBD2. There are 15 residues in the CDR3. The germline V gene has CDR1 MNHEY and CDR2 SVGAGI. The ends lost 8 bases at V and 7 bases at J; junction bases unmatched: 14. In DNA form, the CDR3 reads TGTGCCAGCCGCGGGGGGGGATTCGTCCTCGGGACCCAGTACTTC. It yields the protein CASRGGGFVLGTQYF.

The table lists this clone with a count of one. V and J are TRBV25-1 and TRBJ2-1; no definite D call. Germline V gene lookup returns CDR1 MGHDK and CDR2 SYGVNS. The V and J ends lost 5 bases and 0 bases respectively, with 8 bases between them. This CDR3 has 14 amino acids. This CDR3 is CASSTTSSYNEQFF. Here the CDR3 DNA reads TGTGCCAGCAGTACAACGAGCTCCTACAATGAGCAGTTCTTC.

This clone was picked up a small number of times. The chain links TRBV7-2 to TRBJ2-5; 8 bases align to TRBD1. The CDR3 has 14 amino acids. The germline gives CDR1 SGHTA, CDR2 FQGNSA. V was clipped by 5 bases and J by 0 bases; unmatched bases: 2. CDR3 sequence (DNA): TGTGCCAGCAGCCGACAGGGGAACCAAGAGACCCAGTACTTC. Residues: CASSRQGNQETQYF.

The chain couples TRBV7-8 to TRBJ1-2; 7 nucleotides match TRBD1. Losses at the gene ends were 6 bases for V and 4 bases for J; bases not matched to a gene: 5. The CDR3 has 13 residues. From germline, CDR1 is SGHVS and CDR2 FQNEAQ. CDR3 sequence (DNA): TGTGCCAGCAGGCGACAGGGCGGCTATGGCTACACCTTC. Its translation is CASRRQGGYGYTF.

The rearrangement uses TRBV6-1 and TRBJ2-1, with D perhaps TRBD1 (6 bases). The V end lost 7 bases, the J end lost 5 bases, and 18 bases lay between the germline ends. This CDR3 has 15 residues. CDR1 is MNHNS and CDR2 is SASEGT in the germline V gene. DNA of the CDR3: TGTGCCAGCAATCCCGGGACACCGAGCCACAATGAGCAGTTCTTC. The encoded protein is CASNPGTPSHNEQFF.

The V gene is TRBV5-1, the J gene TRBJ1-2; perhaps TRBD1 as D (5 bases). The CDR3 length is 14 residues. The V gene's germline CDR1 is SGHRS and CDR2 YFSETQ. Deletions cut 4 bases from V and 4 bases from J, with 14 bases between. CDR3 in amino acids: CASSAGQVGYGYTF. In DNA form, the CDR3 reads TGCGCCAGCAGCGCGGGGCAGGTCGGCTATGGCTACACCTTC.

This clone was counted once. V usage is TRBV9 and J usage is TRBJ1-2; D gene ambiguous. This CDR3 is 13 amino acids long. V was pared by 3 bases and J by 4 bases, with 10 bases between. The germline CDR1 and CDR2 sequences are SGDLS and YYNGEE. This chain's CDR3 is CASSAGRGYGYTF. The CDR3 DNA sequence: TGTGCCAGCAGCGCCGGACGGGGCTATGGCTACACCTTC.

The V call is TRBV7-2, the J call TRBJ2-5, with D maybe TRBD2 (6 bases). V was trimmed by 7 bases and J by 7 bases, leaving 19 bases between them. The CDR3 is 14 amino acids. Germline V gene data show CDR1 as SGHTA and CDR2 as FQGNSA. The CDR3 DNA sequence: TGTGCCAGCAAACCCCCGGGGACTGAGGGGACCCAGTACTTC. The encoded protein is CASKPPGTEGTQYF.

The V and J genes are TRBV7-6 and TRBJ2-7, with D perhaps TRBD1 (5 bases). The V end lost 5 bases, the J end lost 6 bases, and 20 bases lay between the germline ends. Germline CDR1 SGHVS, CDR2 FNYEAQ. The CDR3 is 15 residues long. CDR3 DNA: TGTGCCAGCAGCGCCGACAGTAATCCCCTACGCGAGCAGTACTTC. Translation: CASSADSNPLREQYF.

CDR3 loop: CASSPTAESSYNEQFF. The CDR3 DNA reads as TGTGCCAGCAGCCCAACAGCGGAGAGCTCCTACAATGAGCAGTTCTTC. J is TRBJ2-1 and V is TRBV7-2; the D gene is possibly TRBD2 (5 bases). The CDR3 loop spans 16 amino acids. Germline V CDR1 and CDR2: SGHTA, FQGNSA. Trimming removed 5 bases at V and 0 bases at J, with 14 bases between.

The chain has TRBV29-1 and TRBJ2-5, with 9 bases identical to TRBD2. The CDR3 has 14 amino acids. Trimming took 6 bases from V and 3 from J; bases not matched to a gene: 8. Germline CDR1 SQVTM, CDR2 ANQGSEA. The CDR3 reads CSVAGGTGKETQYF. The CDR3 DNA is TGCAGCGTGGCGGGGGGGACTGGTAAAGAGACCCAGTACTTC.

The chain couples TRBV5-1 to TRBJ2-3; no clear D. V lost 2 bases and J lost 2, with 15 bases in between. The CDR3 has 16 residues. Looked up from germline, CDR1 is SGHRS and CDR2 is YFSETQ. The CDR3 protein is CASSFGSGSFTDTQYF. The CDR3 DNA sequence: TGCGCCAGCAGCTTCGGGTCTGGCTCATTCACAGATACGCAGTATTTT. Variable domain in full (rest from reference TRBV5-1 and TRBJ2-3): KAGVTQTPRYLIKTRGQQVTLSCSPISGHRSVSWYQQTPGQGLQFLFEYFSETQRNKGNFPGRFSGRQFSNSRSEMNVSTLELGDSALYLCASSFGSGSFTDTQYFGPGTRLTVL.

V is TRBV4-3 and J is TRBJ1-5, with TRBD1 identical over 10 bases. Looked up from germline, CDR1 is LGHNA and CDR2 is YSLEER. The CDR3 has 14 amino acids. V shed 8 bases, J shed 2 bases, and the junction held 3 bases outside the gene matches. CDR3 sequence: CASGTGEGNQPQHF. The DNA for the CDR3 is TGCGCCAGCGGGACAGGGGAGGGCAATCAGCCCCAGCATTTT.

This clone was detected a few times. The chain joins TRBV19 to TRBJ2-7; D is perhaps TRBD1 or TRBD2 (5 bases each). V was clipped by 7 bases and J by 0 bases, with 13 bases between them. This CDR3 comprises 14 residues. Germline V gene data show CDR1 as LNHDA and CDR2 as SQIVND (reference sequence). The CDR3, as DNA: TGTGCCAGTAAACGGGACGTTGTCTCCTACGAGCAGTACTTC. This sequence encodes CASKRDVVSYEQYF.

J is TRBJ2-7 and V is TRBV5-1; the D call may be TRBD1 or TRBD2 (5 bases each). Germline V gene lookup returns CDR1 SGHRS and CDR2 YFSETQ. V was shortened by 0 bases and J by 4 bases, with 14 bases between the two germline ends. The CDR3 covers 15 residues. CDR3 amino acids: CASSLVLGTGYEQYF. Here the CDR3 DNA reads TGCGCCAGCAGCTTGGTTCTAGGGACGGGTTACGAGCAGTACTTC.

This chain connects TRBV5-1 to TRBJ2-2; D might be TRBD2 (5 bases). Germline loops: CDR1 SGHRS, CDR2 YFSETQ. The length of the CDR3 is 13 residues. V lost 0 bases and J 7 bases, leaving 7 bases between the germline ends. CDR3 nucleotide sequence: TGCGCCAGCAGCTTGGCAGCGGTCGGGGAGCTGTTTTTT. Translated, it gives CASSLAAVGELFF. Looking up the rest from reference TRBV5-1 and TRBJ2-2 gives the full variable domain: KAGVTQTPRYLIKTRGQQVTLSCSPISGHRSVSWYQQTPGQGLQFLFEYFSETQRNKGNFPGRFSGRQFSNSRSEMNVSTLELGDSALYLCASSLAAVGELFFGEGSRLTVL.